One TCR beta chain is described in this entry. Every donor gave roughly 9.2 milliliters of peripheral blood. The germline gives CDR1 SGHRS, CDR2 YFSETQ. This CDR3 comprises 15 residues. The V end lost 0 bases, the J end lost 8 bases, and 12 bases lay between the germline ends. A second roughly 6 to 12 cycle PCR used barcoded and J-beta primers. Each cDNA molecule received a tag from a template-switch adaptor that had 12 random nucleotides. Each CDR3 protein is one row after TCRdb ran MiXCR on the 5' RACE reads. This table holds approximately 810,000 distinct CDR3 sequences, roughly 35% found once. The sample is drawn from a study of blood T cells in healthy people across ages.

The chain employs TRBV5-1 and TRBJ1-6; D perhaps matches TRBD1 (5 bases). The sequence was obtained from a man between 18 and 29 years old in good health. Material for sequencing was blood. CDR3 sequence (DNA): TGCGCCAGCAGCTTGGAAGGACATGGGTATTCACCCCTCCACTTT. Translated: CASSLEGHGYSPLHF.